Shown below are 6 T cell receptor beta chains from a single sample sequenced in a study of T cell responses to AZD1222 COVID-19 vaccine. Clones were sequenced by immunoSEQ multiplex PCR, and TCRdb holds only the in-frame ones, with some missing. The sample lists some 190,000 clones; approximately 91% were seen once. Specimen: peripheral blood, collected 28 days after the second AZD1222 dose. The origin of the receptors is an adult who received the AZD1222 COVID-19 vaccine.

V is TRBV7-9 and J is TRBJ2-7, with D tentatively TRBD1 (6 bases). V dropped 5 bases and J dropped 4 bases, with 18 bases sitting between them. Per germline, CDR1 SEHNR and CDR2 FQNEAQ (reference sequence). This CDR3 contains 15 residues. The CDR3 DNA follows: TGTGCCAGCAGCCCCTGGAAAGGGGGTGGGTACGAGCAGTACTTC. This translates into CASSPWKGGGYEQYF.

This sequence joins TRBV5-5 and TRBJ1-2, with D uncertain. The CDR3 totals 13 residues. CDR1 and CDR2 (germline): SGHKS, YYEKEE (reference sequence). V dropped 1 base and J dropped 8 bases, with 12 bases sitting between them. The CDR3 nucleotides read TGTGCCAGCAGCTTGCAGGTTCTTACCGGCTACACCTTC. Its protein product is CASSLQVLTGYTF. The whole variable domain, filled in from reference TRBV5-5 and TRBJ1-2, reads DAGVTQSPTHLIKTRGQQVTLRCSPISGHKSVSWYQQVLGQGPQFIFQYYEKEERGRGNFPDRFSARQFPNYSSELNVNALLLGDSALYLCASSLQVLTGYTFGSGTRLTVV.

As regards this clone: Other DNA sequences in the sample encode the same CDR3. This rearrangement joins TRBV7-3 to TRBJ2-3; D possibly corresponds to TRBD1 (5 bases). Deletions cut 0 bases from V and 3 bases from J, with 7 bases between. The germline V gene encodes CDR1 SGHTA and CDR2 FQGTGA. CDR3 length: 14 residues. The CDR3 DNA reads TGTGCCAGCAGCTTAACGTCAGGGACAGATACGCAGTATTTT. This codes for CASSLTSGTDTQYF. The variable domain in full, with the rest retrieved from reference TRBV7-3 and TRBJ2-3, is GAGVSQTPSNKVTEKGKYVELRCDPISGHTALYWYRQSLGQGPEFLIYFQGTGAADDSGLPNDRFFAVRPEGSVSTLKIQRTERGDSAVYLCASSLTSGTDTQYFGPGTRLTVL.

The rearrangement links TRBV5-1 to TRBJ2-7; D might be TRBD1 (5 bases). V was trimmed by 1 base and J by 1 base, leaving 21 bases between them. The V gene's germline CDR1 is SGHRS and CDR2 YFSETQ. CDR3 length: 18 residues. This chain's CDR3 is CASSLRARTLLKSYEQYF. The CDR3 DNA reads as TGCGCCAGCAGCTTGAGGGCAAGGACACTCTTAAAATCCTACGAGCAGTACTTC.

This clone was observed once. The chain carries TRBV6-2 or TRBV6-3 and TRBJ1-2; D not resolved. V dropped 2 bases and J dropped 2 bases, with 15 bases sitting between them. The CDR3 is 16 amino acids. From germline, CDR1 is MNHEY and CDR2 SVGEGT. For the CDR3, the DNA is TGTGCCAGCAGTTACGGTACGGAAGAGCCCAACTATGGCTACACCTTC. Protein sequence: CASSYGTEEPNYGYTF.

This chain joins TRBV19 and TRBJ2-3, with D tentatively TRBD1 (6 bases). V lost 4 bases, J lost 4 bases, and 15 bases lay in between. The germline CDR1 and CDR2 sequences are LNHDA and SQIVND (reference sequence). CDR3 length: 15 amino acids. The CDR3 nucleotides are TGTGCCAGTAGTAAAAACAGGGTTGGGTCAGATACGCAGTATTTT. This sequence encodes CASSKNRVGSDTQYF.